This T cell receptor beta chain was identified in a study of Graves' ophthalmopathy and Graves' hyperthyroidism (dated by TCRdb to the late 2010s). With regard to the full study: Peripheral blood was collected at initial diagnosis, prior to any treatment. To tell Graves' ophthalmopathy apart from Graves' hyperthyroidism, and to predict which patients would progress to ophthalmopathy, the study relied on TCR beta repertoire signatures. In total, some 140 blood samples were TCR-sequenced: under 45 ophthalmopathy, 75 hyperthyroidism and some 17 hyperthyroidism-to-ophthalmopathy patients. To explore V-J signatures distinguishing ophthalmopathy from hyperthyroidism, a discovery set of roughly 98 patients (around 42 ophthalmopathy, 57 stable hyperthyroidism) was enrolled. The independent validation cohort included around 19 hyperthyroidism patients plus 17 patients who later progressed from hyperthyroidism to ophthalmopathy. T-cell repertoires of thyroid tissue and blood were compared in over 5 hyperthyroidism patients. After sampling, hyperthyroidism patients received methimazole starting at 30 mg daily, and ophthalmopathy patients received high-dose intravenous methylprednisolone. The roughly 94 discovery patients were randomly divided into training and test sets at a 7:3 ratio.

Cut back by 6 bases and 4 bases, the V and J ends lie 18 bases apart. The CDR3 runs 15 residues from the cysteine to the phenylalanine. The sequence is cut down to CDR3 DNA, 45 bases in frame from base 1. CDR1 MNHEY and CDR2 SVGAGI were looked up in the germline V gene. The research as a whole found: In validation, the model predicted ophthalmopathy progression with about 71% sensitivity and roughly 72% specificity; more than ten predicted patients were CT-confirmed with GO in a median of about 7.1 months. No statistical method was used to set the sample size in advance, and the investigators knew which group each participant was assigned to. In cross-validation, the 13-signature model distinguished ophthalmopathy from stable hyperthyroidism with approximately 90% sensitivity and about 81% specificity, while in the test set the corresponding values were 80% and 75%. Most expanded thyroid clonotypes with frequency above 0.001 were also detected in blood, suggesting blood repertoires may reflect the thyroid immune response.

This clonotype was observed many times. Its antigen has not been determined. Nothing much larger sits one base from this clone, and base qualities are not available. Ophthalmopathy patients had moderately to severely active disease, Clinical Activity Score of at least 3, NOSPECS grade of at least 4, and disease duration under 3 months. Patients with other autoimmune diseases, uncontrolled infections, pregnancy or lactation were excluded from the study. Diagnosis relied on clinical symptoms, serum thyroxine, TRAb, thyroid ultrasound and orbital computed tomography. PBMCs were isolated from roughly 10 ml of fresh peripheral blood by Ficoll-Paque density gradient centrifugation. Total RNA was extracted with Trizol reagent and quality-checked on an Agilent 2100 Bioanalyzer. TCR beta CDR3 regions were amplified from RNA transcripts for repertoire sequencing. HTBI primers and the Qiagen OneStep RT-PCR kit were used in a first-round RT-PCR, which was followed by a second-round multiplex PCR, size selection and purification. Sequencing of the libraries was carried out on an Illumina HiSeq2000 in paired-end mode with 100 bp reads. As for the authors' bioinformatics: SOAPnuke was used to process the reads, throwing out any read that had adapters, had uncalled bases, had a mean Phred below 15, or lacked an exact constant-primer or identifier match. High-quality paired reads were merged with COPE v1.2.5. Each unique nucleotide sequence was treated as a clonotype, and MiTCR v1.1 was used to align the clonotypes to the IMGT TRB V, D and J references. Only V-J combinations with frequency above 0.0001 were analysed, covering 99% to 99.2% of repertoires. For each V-J combination, a TCR clonal expansion and chaos score was defined as F50 clonal expansion divided by the chaos observed in the TCRdist matrix. Welch's t-statistics and random forest were used to reduce features to approximately 13 V-J combinations, which were fed into a naive Bayes classifier. The similarity between thyroid and blood repertoires was quantified using the Morisita-Horn index. TCRdb reran the public reads through fastp at Q25 and MiXCR, keeping productive beta chains. Rows with one shared CDR3 protein collapse into an entry with the most common genes and DNA. Clone size and V and J calls follow TCRdb, not the original study. The sample contains approximately 500,000 distinct CDR3 sequences, approximately 14% of them found a single time. The ten biggest clones cover 9.5% to 10% of the sample.

The V and J segments used are TRBV6-5 and TRBJ1-1; TRBD1 might be the D gene, on 5 matching bases. Sequenced sample: blood. The sequence was obtained from a woman aged 25 to 39 with Graves' ophthalmopathy. Donor details come from another sample of the same person, matched by shared clones. The CDR3 sequence is CASSAGRGWGTEAFF. The bases are TGTGCCAGCAGCGCCGGGAGGGGATGGGGCACTGAAGCTTTCTTT.